This TCR beta chain emerged from a study of blood T cell repertoires in COVID-19. The data were produced by immunoSEQ multiplex PCR, yet TCRdb's version contains in-frame clones alone and is incomplete. The sample consists of about 170,000 clones, about 80% of them appearing once. The germline V gene has CDR1 SGHTA and CDR2 FQGNSA. The CDR3 is 14 amino acids. Trimming took 5 bases from V and 6 from J; bases not matched to a gene: 6. The chain links TRBV7-2 to TRBJ1-5, with TRBD1 matching 8 bases. The sequence came from a human donor with acute or convalescent COVID-19. The donor label of this sample is uncertain. What was sequenced was peripheral blood. The DNA of the CDR3 is TGTGCCAGCAGCCCCAGGACAGGGACTCAGCCCCAGCATTTT. Translation: CASSPRTGTQPQHF.